Below, 10 T cell receptor beta chains from the same sample are listed, as sequenced in a study of Ad26.COV2.S vaccination and SARS-CoV-2 variants. Treatment in this sample: roughly 18 received Ad26.COV2.S at low or high dose, single or two shots; roughly five received placebo; per-sample allocation not given. Collection of the samples took place on day 63 after the first injection of vaccine or placebo. Sequencing was performed with immunoSEQ multiplex PCR; in TCRdb, only in-frame clones are kept and a portion is missing. The sample lists some 500,000 clones, 75% to 90% occurring once. The material was peripheral blood, obtained in a trial of Ad26.COV2.S vaccine versus placebo. The receptors were sampled from a person aged 18-65 years who received the Ad26.COV2.S COVID-19 vaccine or a placebo.

This chain connects TRBV6-2 or TRBV6-3 to TRBJ2-5; D is uncertain. Between the trimmed V and J ends, which lost 2 bases and 5 bases, there was a span of 12 bases. Germline V gene data show CDR1 as MNHEY and CDR2 as SVGEGT. The CDR3 covers 14 residues. In nucleotides, the CDR3 is TGTGCCAGCAGTTACGGTGTTAGTTGGGAGACCCAGTACTTC. Translation gives CASSYGVSWETQYF.

DNA of the CDR3: TGTGCCAGCAGTGCGGGACAGGGCGGACGCGGCTACACCTTC. Its translation: CASSAGQGGRGYTF. The chain has TRBV2 and TRBJ1-2, with TRBD1 matching 9 bases. V lost 4 bases to trimming and J lost 8 bases; unmatched junction nucleotides: 8. CDR3 size: 14 residues. The germline gives CDR1 SNHLY, CDR2 FYNNEI.

The CDR3 loop is CASSPRTGVSNEQFF. DNA for the CDR3: TGTGCCAGCAGCCCCCGGACAGGGGTAAGCAATGAGCAGTTCTTC. The gene calls are TRBV11-3 and TRBJ2-1; 9 bases match TRBD1. CDR1 is SGHNT and CDR2 is YENEEA in the germline V gene. Unmatched junction bases numbered 8, after V lost 5 bases and J lost 6 bases. The CDR3 covers 15 residues.

This chain links TRBV18 with TRBJ1-6; D gene uncertain. CDR3 size: 13 residues. Trimming shortened V by 4 bases and J by 10 bases, and 11 bases separated the two germline ends. Germline assignment: CDR1 KGHSH and CDR2 LQKENI. CDR3 amino acids: CASSLGEDSPLHF. CDR3 DNA: TGTGCCAGCTCACTTGGGGAGGACTCACCCCTCCACTTT.

V and J are TRBV6-5 and TRBJ1-5, with a tentative D call TRBD1 (5 bases). Germline loops: CDR1 MNHEY, CDR2 SVGAGI. The CDR3 sequence is 13 residues long. The V end was cut by 2 bases, the J end by 6 bases, with 8 bases between. The CDR3 reads CASSYRGGQPQHF. DNA for the CDR3: TGTGCCAGCAGTTACAGGGGCGGTCAGCCCCAGCATTTT.

The CDR3 spells CASSINGITDTQYF. The CDR3 coding sequence is TGTGCCAGTAGTATTAACGGGATCACAGATACGCAGTATTTT. V is TRBV19 and J is TRBJ2-3; D may be TRBD2 (5 bases). Germline V gene data show CDR1 as LNHDA and CDR2 as SQIVND (reference sequence). The V gene lost 3 bases and the J gene lost 2 bases, with 9 bases spanning the gap. This CDR3 region has 14 residues.

This clone was seen a handful of times. The chain combines TRBV6-5 with TRBJ1-3; D not resolved. The V gene lost 5 bases and the J gene lost 4 bases, with 9 bases spanning the gap. This CDR3 is built from 13 residues. Germline loops: CDR1 MNHEY, CDR2 SVGAGI. The CDR3 loop reads CASSQRTGNTIYF. The CDR3 coding sequence is TGTGCCAGCAGTCAGAGGACCGGAAACACCATATATTTT.

This clone was recorded a few times. The chain uses TRBV7-9 and TRBJ2-6; possibly TRBD1 for D (6 bases). V lost 4 bases and J 2 bases, leaving 6 bases between the germline ends. Germline V lookup: CDR1 SEHNR, CDR2 FQNEAQ (reference sequence). The CDR3 is made up of 14 amino acids. This CDR3 is CASSYRAGANVLTF. CDR3 DNA: TGTGCCAGCAGCTACAGGGCTGGGGCCAACGTCCTGACTTTC.

The V gene is TRBV5-8, the J gene TRBJ1-5; D is unclear. CDR3 length equals 13 residues. Trimming left V 5 bases short and J 2 bases short, with 8 bases between. Germline loops: CDR1 SGHTS, CDR2 YDEGEE. The chain's CDR3 is CASRNGGNQPQHF. DNA of the CDR3: TGTGCCAGCAGGAACGGGGGCAATCAGCCCCAGCATTTT.

The genes are TRBV7-8 and TRBJ2-2, with no clear D. V was cut by 3 bases and J by 5 bases, with 16 bases left in between. The CDR3 runs to 16 residues. Looked up from germline, CDR1 is SGHVS and CDR2 is FQNEAQ. Here the CDR3 DNA reads TGTGCCAGCAGCTTGGTGCTGAGGCCGCGGACCGGGGAGCTGTTTTTT. Amino acids: CASSLVLRPRTGELFF.